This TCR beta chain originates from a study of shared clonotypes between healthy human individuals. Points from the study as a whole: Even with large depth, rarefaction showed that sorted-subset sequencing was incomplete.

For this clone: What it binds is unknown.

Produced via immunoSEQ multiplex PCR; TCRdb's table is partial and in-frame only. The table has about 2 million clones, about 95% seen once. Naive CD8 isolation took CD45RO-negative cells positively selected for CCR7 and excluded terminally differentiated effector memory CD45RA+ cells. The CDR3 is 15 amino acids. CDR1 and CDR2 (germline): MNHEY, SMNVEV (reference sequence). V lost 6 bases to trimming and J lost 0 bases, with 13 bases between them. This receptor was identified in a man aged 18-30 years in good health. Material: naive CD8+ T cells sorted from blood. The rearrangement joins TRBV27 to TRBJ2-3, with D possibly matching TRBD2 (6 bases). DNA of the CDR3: TGTGCCAGCAGCTCCGGGACTTCTAGCACAGATACGCAGTATTTT. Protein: CASSSGTSSTDTQYF.